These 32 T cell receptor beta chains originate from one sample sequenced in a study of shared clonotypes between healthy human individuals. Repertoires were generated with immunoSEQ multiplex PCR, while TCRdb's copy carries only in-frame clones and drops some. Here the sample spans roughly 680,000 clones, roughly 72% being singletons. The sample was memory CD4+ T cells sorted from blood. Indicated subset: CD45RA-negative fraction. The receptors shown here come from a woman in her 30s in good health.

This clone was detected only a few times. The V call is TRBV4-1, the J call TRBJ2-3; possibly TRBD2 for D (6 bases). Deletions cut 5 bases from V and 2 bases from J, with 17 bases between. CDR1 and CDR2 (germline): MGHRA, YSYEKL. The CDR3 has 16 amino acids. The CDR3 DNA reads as TGCGCCAGCAGCGAGCGAGGGGCGGGACTCACAGATACGCAGTATTTT. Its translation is CASSERGAGLTDTQYF.

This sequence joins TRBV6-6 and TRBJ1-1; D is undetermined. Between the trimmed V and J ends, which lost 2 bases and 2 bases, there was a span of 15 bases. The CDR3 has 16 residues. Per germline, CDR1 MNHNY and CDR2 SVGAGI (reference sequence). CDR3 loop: CASSYGQTLINTEAFF. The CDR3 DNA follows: TGTGCCAGCAGTTACGGGCAGACCCTCATTAACACTGAAGCTTTCTTT.

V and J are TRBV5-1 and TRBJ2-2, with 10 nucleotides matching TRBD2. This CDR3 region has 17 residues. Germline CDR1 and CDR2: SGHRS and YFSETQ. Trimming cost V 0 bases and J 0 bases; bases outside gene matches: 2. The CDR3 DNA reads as TGCGCCAGCAGCTTGGCCCTAGCGGGAGCGAACACCGGGGAGCTGTTTTTT. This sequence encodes CASSLALAGANTGELFF.

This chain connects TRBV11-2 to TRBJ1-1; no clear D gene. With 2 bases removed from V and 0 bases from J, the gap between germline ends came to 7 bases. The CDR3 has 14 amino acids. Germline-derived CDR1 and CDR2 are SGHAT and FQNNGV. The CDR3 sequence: CASSLNQMNTEAFF. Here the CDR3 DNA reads TGTGCCAGCAGCTTAAATCAGATGAACACTGAAGCTTTCTTT.

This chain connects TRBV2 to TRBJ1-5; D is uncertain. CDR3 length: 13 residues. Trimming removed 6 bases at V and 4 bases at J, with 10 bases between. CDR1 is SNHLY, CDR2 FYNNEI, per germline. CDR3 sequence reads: CASRTETNQPQHF. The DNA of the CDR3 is TGTGCCAGCAGGACCGAGACGAATCAGCCCCAGCATTTT.

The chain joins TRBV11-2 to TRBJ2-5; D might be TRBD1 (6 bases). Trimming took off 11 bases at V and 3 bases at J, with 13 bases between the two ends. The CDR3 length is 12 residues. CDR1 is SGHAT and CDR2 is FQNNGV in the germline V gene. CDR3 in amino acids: CASRGSKETQYF. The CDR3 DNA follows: TGTGCCTCTAGGGGGAGTAAAGAGACCCAGTACTTC.

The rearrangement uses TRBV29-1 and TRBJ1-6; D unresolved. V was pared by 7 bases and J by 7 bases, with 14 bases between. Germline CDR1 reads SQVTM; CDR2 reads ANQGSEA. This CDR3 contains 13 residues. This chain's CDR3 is CSGGEGGNSPLHF. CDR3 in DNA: TGCAGCGGCGGTGAGGGAGGCAATTCACCCCTCCACTTT.

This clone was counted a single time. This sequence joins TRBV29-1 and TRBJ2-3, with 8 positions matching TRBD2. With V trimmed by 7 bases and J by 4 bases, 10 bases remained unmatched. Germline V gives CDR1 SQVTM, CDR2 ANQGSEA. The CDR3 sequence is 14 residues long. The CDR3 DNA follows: TGCAGCGCCAAACTAGCGGAGAAGCCAGATACGCAGTATTTT. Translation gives CSAKLAEKPDTQYF.

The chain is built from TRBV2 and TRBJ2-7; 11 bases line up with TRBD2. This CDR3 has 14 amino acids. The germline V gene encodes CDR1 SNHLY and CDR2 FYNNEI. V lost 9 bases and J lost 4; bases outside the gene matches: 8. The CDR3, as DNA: TGTGCCAGTTCCTCGACTAGCGGGACTTACGAGCAGTACTTC. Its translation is CASSSTSGTYEQYF.

CDR3 loop: CAISESEGRGAFF. In DNA form, the CDR3 reads TGTGCCATCAGTGAGTCCGAGGGGAGAGGCGCTTTCTTT. The gene calls are TRBV10-3 and TRBJ1-1; TRBD1 might be the D (5 bases). The CDR3 loop spans 13 amino acids. V was clipped by 0 bases and J by 11 bases, with 13 bases between them. Germline V CDR1 and CDR2: ENHRY, SYGVKD.

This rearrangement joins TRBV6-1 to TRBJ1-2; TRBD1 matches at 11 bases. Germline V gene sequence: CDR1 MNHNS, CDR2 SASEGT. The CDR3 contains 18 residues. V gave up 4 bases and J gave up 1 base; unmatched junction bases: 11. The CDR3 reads CASSADPGQGVYNYGYTF. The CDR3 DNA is TGTGCCAGCAGTGCCGATCCGGGACAGGGGGTTTATAACTATGGCTACACCTTC.

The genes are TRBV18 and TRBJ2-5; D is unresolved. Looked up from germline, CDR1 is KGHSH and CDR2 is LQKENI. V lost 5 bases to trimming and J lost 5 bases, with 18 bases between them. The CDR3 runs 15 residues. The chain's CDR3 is CASSTTSVVTETQYF. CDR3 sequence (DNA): TGTGCCAGCTCAACCACTTCGGTCGTCACCGAGACCCAGTACTTC.

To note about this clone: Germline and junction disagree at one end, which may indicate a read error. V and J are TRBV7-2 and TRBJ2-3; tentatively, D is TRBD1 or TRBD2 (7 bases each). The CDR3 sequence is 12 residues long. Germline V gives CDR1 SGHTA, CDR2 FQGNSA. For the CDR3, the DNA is TGTGCCAGCAGCTTGGGGGGAGGGACAGTCCAGTTT. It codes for CASSLGGGTVQF.

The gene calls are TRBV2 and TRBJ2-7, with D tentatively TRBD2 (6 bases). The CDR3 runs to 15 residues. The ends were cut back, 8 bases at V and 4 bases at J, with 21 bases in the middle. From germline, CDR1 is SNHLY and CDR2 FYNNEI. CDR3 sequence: CASHTQSSGWYEQYF. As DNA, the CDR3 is TGTGCCAGCCATACCCAGTCGAGCGGGTGGTACGAGCAGTACTTC. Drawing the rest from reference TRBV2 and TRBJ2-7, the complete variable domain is EPEVTQTPSHQVTQMGQEVILRCVPISNHLYFYWYRQILGQKVEFLVSFYNNEISEKSEIFDDQFSVERPDGSNFTLKIRSTKLEDSAMYFCASHTQSSGWYEQYFGPGTRLTVT.

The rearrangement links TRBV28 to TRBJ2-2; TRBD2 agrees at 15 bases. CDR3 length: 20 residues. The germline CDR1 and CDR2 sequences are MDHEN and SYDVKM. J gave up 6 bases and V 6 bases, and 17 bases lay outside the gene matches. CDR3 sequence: CASSTERTSGRVDYAGELFF. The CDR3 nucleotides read TGTGCCAGCAGCACCGAGAGGACTAGCGGGAGGGTAGATTACGCCGGGGAGCTGTTTTTT.

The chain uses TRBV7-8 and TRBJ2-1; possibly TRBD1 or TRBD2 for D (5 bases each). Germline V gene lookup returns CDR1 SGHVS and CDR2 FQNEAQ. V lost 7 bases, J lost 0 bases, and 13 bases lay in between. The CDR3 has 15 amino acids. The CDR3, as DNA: TGTGCCAGCATGGGGGTACGGTCCTCCTACAATGAGCAGTTCTTC. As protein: CASMGVRSSYNEQFF.

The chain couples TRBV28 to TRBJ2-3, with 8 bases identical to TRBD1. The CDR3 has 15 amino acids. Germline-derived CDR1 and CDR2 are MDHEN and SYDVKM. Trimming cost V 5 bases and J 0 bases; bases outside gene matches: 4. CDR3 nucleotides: TGTGCCAGCAGTGGGCGGGACAGGAGCACAGATACGCAGTATTTT. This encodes CASSGRDRSTDTQYF.

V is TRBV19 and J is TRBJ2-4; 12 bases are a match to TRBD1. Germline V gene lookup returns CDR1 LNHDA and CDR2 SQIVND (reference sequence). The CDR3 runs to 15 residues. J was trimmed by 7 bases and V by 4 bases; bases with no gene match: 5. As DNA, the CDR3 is TGTGCCAGTAGTAGGGGACAGGGGGCTATGAACATTCAGTACTTC. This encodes CASSRGQGAMNIQYF. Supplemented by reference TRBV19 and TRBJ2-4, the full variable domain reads DGGITQSPKYLFRKEGQNVTLSCEQNLNHDAMYWYRQDPGQGLRLIYYSQIVNDFQKGDIAEGYSVSREKKESFPLTVTSAQKNPTAFYLCASSRGQGAMNIQYFGAGTRLSVL.

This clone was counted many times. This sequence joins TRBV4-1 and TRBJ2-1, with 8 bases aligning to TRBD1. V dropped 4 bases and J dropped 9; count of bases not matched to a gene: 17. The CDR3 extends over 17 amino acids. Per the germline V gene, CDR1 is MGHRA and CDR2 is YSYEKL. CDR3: CASSPNPGQATIREQFF. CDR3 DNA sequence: TGCGCCAGCAGCCCCAACCCGGGACAGGCTACAATCCGTGAGCAGTTCTTC.

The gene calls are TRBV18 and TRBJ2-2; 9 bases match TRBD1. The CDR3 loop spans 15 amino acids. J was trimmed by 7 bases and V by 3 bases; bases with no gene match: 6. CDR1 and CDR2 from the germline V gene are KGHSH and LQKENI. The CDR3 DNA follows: TGTGCCAGCTCACCGAACAGGGGGCTTGGCGGGGAGCTGTTTTTT. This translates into CASSPNRGLGGELFF.

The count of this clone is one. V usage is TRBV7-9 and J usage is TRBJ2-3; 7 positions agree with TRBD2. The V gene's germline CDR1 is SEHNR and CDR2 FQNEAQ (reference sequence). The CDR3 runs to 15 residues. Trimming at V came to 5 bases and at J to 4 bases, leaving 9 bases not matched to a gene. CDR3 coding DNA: TGTGCCAGCAGCCAGAAAGGGCTAGCGGCAGATACGCAGTATTTT. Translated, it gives CASSQKGLAADTQYF.

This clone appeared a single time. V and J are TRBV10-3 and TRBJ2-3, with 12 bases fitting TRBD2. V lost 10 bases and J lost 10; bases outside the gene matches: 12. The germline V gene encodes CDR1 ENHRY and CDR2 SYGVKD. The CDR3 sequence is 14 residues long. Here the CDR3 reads CATRGLAGPQAQYF. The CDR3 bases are TGTGCCACCAGAGGACTAGCGGGGCCACAGGCGCAGTATTTT.

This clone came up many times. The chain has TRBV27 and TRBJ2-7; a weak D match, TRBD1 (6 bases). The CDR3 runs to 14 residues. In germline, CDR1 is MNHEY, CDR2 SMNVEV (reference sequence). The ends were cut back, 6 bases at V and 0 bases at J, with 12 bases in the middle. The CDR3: CASSRQGSSYEQYF. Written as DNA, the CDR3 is TGTGCCAGCAGCCGCCAGGGGAGCTCCTACGAGCAGTACTTC.

In nucleotides, the CDR3 is TGTGCCAGTGATTTTCTTGGGGAGCAGTACTTC. This gives the protein CASDFLGEQYF. The chain has TRBV6-1 and TRBJ2-7; D not resolved. The CDR3 sequence is 11 residues long. Germline CDR1 MNHNS, CDR2 SASEGT. Deletions cut 9 bases from V and 7 bases from J, with 13 bases between.

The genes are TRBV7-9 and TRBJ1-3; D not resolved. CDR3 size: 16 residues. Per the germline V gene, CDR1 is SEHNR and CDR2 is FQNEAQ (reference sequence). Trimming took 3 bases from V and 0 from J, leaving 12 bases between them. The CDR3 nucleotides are TGTGCCAGCAGCTTCCTAGGGTCCCACTCTGGAAACACCATATATTTT. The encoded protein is CASSFLGSHSGNTIYF.

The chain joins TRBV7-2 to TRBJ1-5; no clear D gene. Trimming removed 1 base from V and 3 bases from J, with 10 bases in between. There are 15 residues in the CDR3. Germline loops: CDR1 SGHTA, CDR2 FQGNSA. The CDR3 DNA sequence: TGTGCCAGCAGCTTAGGCCGAGCGTCCAATCAGCCCCAGCATTTT. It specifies CASSLGRASNQPQHF.

Here the CDR3 reads CASSGVSSGSDYFF. CDR3 in DNA: TGTGCCAGCAGTGGGGTTTCTAGCGGGAGTGACTATTTCTTC. V usage is TRBV6-1 and J usage is TRBJ2-1, with 10 bases identical to TRBD2. The CDR3 length is 14 residues. Per the germline V gene, CDR1 is MNHNS and CDR2 is SASEGT. V was clipped by 4 bases and J by 16 bases; unmatched bases: 13.

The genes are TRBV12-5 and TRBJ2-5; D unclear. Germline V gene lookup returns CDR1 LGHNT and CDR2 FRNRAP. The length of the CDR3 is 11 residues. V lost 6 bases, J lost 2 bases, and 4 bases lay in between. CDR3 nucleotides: TGTGCTAGTGGCCTTCAAGAGACCCAGTACTTC. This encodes CASGLQETQYF.

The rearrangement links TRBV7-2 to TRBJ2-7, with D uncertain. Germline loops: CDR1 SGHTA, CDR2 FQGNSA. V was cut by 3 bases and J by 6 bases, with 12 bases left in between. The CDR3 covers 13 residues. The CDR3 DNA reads TGTGCCAGCAGCTTTAATACAGCCGCCGAGCAGTACTTC. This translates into CASSFNTAAEQYF.

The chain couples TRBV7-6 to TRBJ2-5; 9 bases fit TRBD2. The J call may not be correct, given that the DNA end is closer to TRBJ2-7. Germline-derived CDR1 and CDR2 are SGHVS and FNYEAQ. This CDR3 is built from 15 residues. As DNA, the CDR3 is TGTGCCAGCAGCTTAGCTAGCGGGAGTATCTACGAGCAGTACTTC. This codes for CASSLASGSIYEQYF.

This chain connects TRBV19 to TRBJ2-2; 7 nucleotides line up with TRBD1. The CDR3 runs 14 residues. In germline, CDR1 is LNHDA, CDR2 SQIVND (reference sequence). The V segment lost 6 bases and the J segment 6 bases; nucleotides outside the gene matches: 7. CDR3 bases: TGTGCCAGTAGGGTGACAGGGCTCCCCGGGGAGCTGTTTTTT. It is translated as CASRVTGLPGELFF.

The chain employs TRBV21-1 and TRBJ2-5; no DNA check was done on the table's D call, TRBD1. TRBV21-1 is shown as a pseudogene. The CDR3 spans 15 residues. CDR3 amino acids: CASSKEDRQQETQYF. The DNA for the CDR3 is TGTGCCAGCAGCAAAGAGGACAGACAGCAAGAGACCCAGTACTTC.